The sequence of this T cell receptor (beta chain) was determined in a study of shared clonotypes between healthy human individuals. The V end lost 0 bases, the J end lost 4 bases, and 13 bases lay between the germline ends. This CDR3 has 15 residues. Germline CDR1 SGDLS, CDR2 YYNGEE. Every contributor of samples was a Caucasian grown-up residing in Nashville, Tennessee. Deep was the level used in running the assay. The protocol was immunoSEQ multiplex PCR, while the TCRdb copy is restricted to in-frame clones and leaves out a portion. The repertoire holds more than 2 million clones, around 95% seen once, with about 0.13% in the top ten.

The rearrangement joins TRBV9 to TRBJ1-2; tentatively, D is TRBD1 (5 bases). Input material: naive CD4+ T cells sorted from blood. The subset is: CD45RA+ positively selected. The source is a man in his late teens or twenties in good health. The CDR3 coding sequence is TGTGCCAGCAGCGTAGGTCAGGGTAGCGGCTATGGCTACACCTTC. It specifies CASSVGQGSGYGYTF.